This T cell receptor beta chain was identified during a study of blood T cell repertoires in COVID-19 (dated by TCRdb to the early 2020s). About the study as a whole: Collaborator samples came from the United States, Italy and Spain and covered acute and convalescent phases of COVID-19. Deeply sampled blood TCRbeta repertoires from subjects exposed to, actively infected with, or recovered from COVID-19 were included in the dataset. Where HLA class I and class II types were available, the types were taken from metadata supplied by the sample provider, not from assay-based typing. The prospective study material was composed of cDNA or gDNA derived from T cells, B-cell-depleted T cells, or PBMCs. Samples were obtained from the ongoing ImmuneRACE study (first 160 participants) and from about 1,300 subjects provided by 6 global collaborators. A freely available public database, intended as a resource for researchers studying the immune response to SARS-CoV-2, is where the repertoires were released. Sample metadata almost always included a de-identified subject ID, COVID-19 status, age in years and sex.

Notes on this clone: The antigen this receptor binds is unknown. No base quality values were provided; no much bigger clone lies one nucleotide off.

Whole blood was collected in K2EDTA tubes by collaborating institutions according to the institutions' own protocols. For TCRbeta analysis, collaborators shipped samples as frozen whole blood, isolated PBMCs, or DNA extracted from either of those sample types. TCRbeta CDR3 regions were amplified from genomic DNA using the immunoSEQ Assay, a bias-controlled multiplex PCR. The original pipeline was this. The number of nucleated cells in each sample was estimated from the amplification of reference gene primers within the assay. To quantify the absolute abundance of each unique TCRbeta CDR3 rearrangement, sequence reads were collapsed and filtered. For each sample, productive Simpson clonality was calculated as the square root of Simpson's diversity index over productive rearrangements. The immuneACCESS repertoire file appears here via TCRdb, limited to in-frame rearrangements. These files lack a portion of the clones; in checked studies, under half of the deficit traces to unresolved V genes, and the cause of the others is not known. D and trimming were read from the DNA, whereas the V and J calls and clone size are those reported in that table. Within this sample are over 35,000 clones, with approximately 79% of them counted one time only. The ten most abundant clones make up 23% of the sample.

V and J are truncated by 5 bases and 9 bases respectively, leaving an intervening sequence of 20 bases. CDR1 and CDR2 (LNHDA, SQIVND) derive from the germline V gene (reference sequence). The CDR3 holds 16 amino acids from the cysteine to the phenylalanine. The retained sequence is limited to the CDR3, 48 bases, with the frame set at the first base. Overall study outcomes, separate from this receptor: Clinical and demographic metadata were provided uncurated, with the amount varying by source and participant.

The chain was built from TRBV19 and TRBJ1-6, with TRBD1 as a weak D call on 6 bases. What was sequenced was peripheral blood. The receptor was derived from an older man with acute or convalescent COVID-19. At the DNA level, the sequence is TGTGCCAGTAGTCCCCGGACAGTCCGGGGAATTTCACCCCTCCACTTT. Protein translation: CASSPRTVRGISPLHF.